The source of this T cell receptor beta chain is a study of blood T cells in healthy people across ages. CDR1 DFQATT and CDR2 SNEGSKA come from the germline V gene (reference sequence). The CDR3 sequence is 14 residues long. Trimming took 2 bases from V and 5 from J; bases not matched to a gene: 7. Broader study findings: Strong correlation was found linking TCR beta diversity to naive T cell percentage.

A J-beta primer mix and a sample-barcoded 5' primer were used in a second PCR of roughly 7 to 12 cycles. Any given sample supplied a minimum of 2.5 million CDR3-containing paired-end reads. Each CDR3 protein gets one entry after TCRdb re-called the 5' RACE reads with MiXCR. The table shows about 1.5 million distinct CDR3 sequences, with roughly 43% occurring only once. This clonotype was counted only a few times. What it recognizes is unknown. This receptor was taken from a woman aged 18-35 years in good health. Sequencing used blood. V and J are TRBV20-1 and TRBJ2-5; 8 bases are a match to TRBD2. The CDR3 spells CSARFHSGMETQYF. The CDR3 nucleotides are TGCAGTGCTAGATTTCATAGCGGGATGGAGACCCAGTACTTC.